The rows below give T cell receptor beta chains drawn from one sample of a study of response to subunit inactivated influenza vaccine. TCRdb reprocessed the RT-PCR reads with MiXCR, giving one entry per CDR3 protein. The table records almost 600,000 distinct CDR3 sequences, 14% of them present only once. The input for sequencing was PBMCs from blood, taken about 12 days after vaccination. All receptors derive from a man aged 50 or older who received an inactivated influenza vaccine. Both conserved end residues are part of each CDR3. D genes are given only for firm matches. The size field is filled for only some rows; it gives once, few, many or a size class.

clone size	V gene	D gene	J gene	CDR3 protein	CDR3 DNA
.	TRBV7-8	.	TRBJ2-5	CASSSPGDRTDQETQYF	TGTGCCAGCAGCTCCCCGGGGGATAGGACGGACCAAGAGACCCAGTACTTC
.	TRBV6-1	TRBD1	TRBJ2-7	CASKPSGTGFYEQYF	TGTGCCAGCAAGCCCTCTGGGACAGGGTTTTACGAGCAGTACTTC
few	TRBV12-3/TRBV12-4	.	TRBJ1-1	CASSSNLMNTEAFF	TGTGCCAGCAGTTCAAACCTAATGAACACTGAAGCTTTCTTT
.	TRBV20-1	.	TRBJ2-1	CSVPGQGRYEQFF	TGCAGTGTGCCGGGGCAGGGTCGGTATGAGCAGTTCTTC
.	TRBV28	.	TRBJ2-7	CASSWGPKQYF	TGTGCCAGCAGTTGGGGCCCAAAGCAGTACTTC
many	TRBV15	.	TRBJ2-2	CATSRVKNTGELFF	TGTGCCACCAGCAGGGTCAAGAACACCGGGGAGCTGTTTTTT
.	TRBV12-3/TRBV12-4	TRBD2	TRBJ2-5	CASSPTSGTTFQETQYF	TGTGCCAGCAGTCCAACCTCCGGGACTACCTTTCAAGAGACCCAGTACTTC
.	TRBV6-2/TRBV6-3	TRBD2	TRBJ2-5	CASSRYTLAGGQETQYF	TGTGCCAGCAGTCGATATACGCTAGCGGGGGGGCAAGAGACCCAGTACTTC
.	TRBV6-5	TRBD2	TRBJ2-7	CASSYLAGDLHEQYF	TGTGCCAGCAGTTACCTAGCGGGAGATCTCCACGAGCAGTACTTC
.	TRBV5-6	TRBD2	TRBJ2-1	CASSSAGPSSYNEQFF	TGTGCCAGCAGCTCAGCGGGACCCAGCTCCTACAATGAGCAGTTCTTC
.	TRBV10-3	TRBD2	TRBJ2-1	CAMSGLAGGLSYNEQFF	TGTGCCATGAGCGGACTAGCGGGAGGATTATCCTACAATGAGCAGTTCTTC
.	TRBV20-1	.	TRBJ1-2	CSASPDTNYGYTF	TGCAGTGCTAGCCCGGACACTAACTATGGCTACACCTTC
few	TRBV20-1	TRBD1	TRBJ2-5	CSARDGDRAAETQYF	TGCAGTGCTAGAGACGGAGACAGGGCCGCAGAGACCCAGTACTTC
few	TRBV6-2/TRBV6-3	TRBD2	TRBJ2-1	CASRALAGGRYNEQFF	TGTGCCAGCAGGGCACTAGCGGGAGGACGATACAATGAGCAGTTCTTC
many	TRBV28	.	TRBJ1-3	CASRAHAGNTIYF	TGTGCCAGCAGGGCACATGCTGGAAACACCATATATTTT
.	TRBV12-3/TRBV12-4	TRBD1	TRBJ1-1	CASSLGQAMLGTEAFF	TGTGCCAGCAGTTTGGGACAGGCGATGCTTGGCACTGAAGCTTTCTTT
few	TRBV6-1	.	TRBJ1-2	CASSEAIGTRGYTF	TGTGCCAGCAGTGAAGCGATCGGTACAAGGGGCTACACCTTC
few	TRBV12-5	.	TRBJ2-2	CASGRPGELFF	TGTGCTAGTGGCCGGCCCGGGGAGCTGTTTTTT
few	TRBV28	TRBD2	TRBJ2-1	CASRTSGTSSYNEQFF	TGTGCCAGCAGAACCAGTGGGACTAGCTCCTACAATGAGCAGTTCTTC
many	TRBV5-1	TRBD2	TRBJ2-5	CASSLAFAGDGTQYF	TGCGCCAGCAGCTTGGCCTTTGCGGGAGATGGGACCCAGTACTTC
.	TRBV6-1	TRBD2	TRBJ2-2	CASNRAGAVGELFF	TGTGCCAGCAATAGAGCGGGGGCCGTCGGGGAGCTGTTTTTT
.	TRBV3-1	TRBD1	TRBJ2-7	CASSQDWDRRSTYYEQYF	TGTGCCAGCAGCCAAGATTGGGACAGGCGGAGCACGTACTACGAGCAGTACTTC
.	TRBV3-1	TRBD2	TRBJ2-5	CASSIPSGTQYF	TGTGCCAGCAGTATACCTAGCGGGACCCAGTACTTC
few	TRBV3-1	.	TRBJ2-7	CASSQVDPDPNYEQYF	TGTGCCAGCAGCCAAGTGGATCCGGACCCGAACTACGAGCAGTACTTC
few	TRBV7-3	.	TRBJ1-1	CASSGGLDTEAFF	TGTGCCAGCAGCGGGGGATTGGACACTGAAGCTTTCTTT
few	TRBV4-3	.	TRBJ2-7	CASSQRLTVYEQYF	TGCGCCAGCAGCCAACGACTGACTGTCTACGAGCAGTACTTC
.	TRBV6-1	.	TRBJ1-1	CASSDSRADTEAFF	TGTGCCAGCAGTGACAGCAGGGCGGACACTGAAGCTTTCTTT
few	TRBV7-2	.	TRBJ2-2	CASSPVRSVNGELFF	TGTGCCAGCAGCCCGGTTAGGTCGGTAAACGGGGAGCTGTTTTTT
.	TRBV3-1	.	TRBJ2-2	CASSRLASNTGELFF	TGTGCCAGCAGCCGCTTGGCCTCGAACACCGGGGAGCTGTTTTTT
few	TRBV6-5	.	TRBJ1-6	CASSYARWEPNSPLHF	TGTGCCAGCAGTTACGCCCGGTGGGAGCCCAATTCACCCCTCCACTTT